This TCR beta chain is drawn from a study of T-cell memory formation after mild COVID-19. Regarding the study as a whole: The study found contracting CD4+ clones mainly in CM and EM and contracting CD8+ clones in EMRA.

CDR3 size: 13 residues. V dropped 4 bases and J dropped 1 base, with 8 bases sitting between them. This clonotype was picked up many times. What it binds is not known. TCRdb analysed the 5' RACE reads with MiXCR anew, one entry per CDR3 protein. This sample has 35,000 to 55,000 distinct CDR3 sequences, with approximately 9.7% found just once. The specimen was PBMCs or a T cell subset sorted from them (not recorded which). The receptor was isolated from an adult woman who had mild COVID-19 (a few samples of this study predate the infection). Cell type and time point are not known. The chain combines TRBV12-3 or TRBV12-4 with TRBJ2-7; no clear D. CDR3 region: CASSSPASYEQYF. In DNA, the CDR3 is TGTGCCAGCAGTTCACCCGCTTCCTACGAGCAGTACTTC.